This entry is about one T cell receptor beta chain. The data were taken from a study of blood T cell repertoires in COVID-19. About the study: Whether acute or convalescent, the COVID-19 samples came from the United States, Italy and Spain. Sources were T cells, B-cell-depleted T cells, or PBMCs; the material itself was cDNA or gDNA.

Authors' data handling: For nucleated cells, counts were estimated from reference gene primer amplification. Sequenced by immunoSEQ multiplex PCR; TCRdb stores in-frame clones only, minus some. For V, J and clone size, that table is used; D and trimming come from the DNA. The sample holds approximately 160,000 clones, approximately 88% seen once. V dropped 2 bases and J dropped 2; count of bases not matched to a gene: 8. Germline V gene data show CDR1 as WSHSY and CDR2 as SAAADI. The CDR3 has 16 amino acids. V gene TRBV10-2 combines with J gene TRBJ2-7; 8 bases are shared with TRBD2. This sequence originates from a man younger than 30 with active or convalescent COVID-19. Specimen: peripheral blood. The CDR3 is CASSERGGPSTYEQYF. CDR3 in DNA: TGCGCCAGCAGTGAGCGGGGGGGACCCTCTACCTACGAGCAGTACTTC.